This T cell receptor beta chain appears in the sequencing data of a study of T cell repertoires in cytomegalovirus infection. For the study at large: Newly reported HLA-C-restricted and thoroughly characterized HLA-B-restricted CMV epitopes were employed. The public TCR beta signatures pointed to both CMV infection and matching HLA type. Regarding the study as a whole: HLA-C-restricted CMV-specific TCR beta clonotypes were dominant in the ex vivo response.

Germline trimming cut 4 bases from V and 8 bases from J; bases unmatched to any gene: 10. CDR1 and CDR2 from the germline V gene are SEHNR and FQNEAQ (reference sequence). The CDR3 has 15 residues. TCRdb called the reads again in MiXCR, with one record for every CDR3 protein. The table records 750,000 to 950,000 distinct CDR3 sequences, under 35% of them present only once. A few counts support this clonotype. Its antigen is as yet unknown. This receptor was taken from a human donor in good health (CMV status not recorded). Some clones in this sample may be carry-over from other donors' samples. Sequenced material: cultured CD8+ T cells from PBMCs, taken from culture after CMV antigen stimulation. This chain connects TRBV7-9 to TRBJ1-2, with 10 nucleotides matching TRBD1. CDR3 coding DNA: TGTGCCAGCAGCTACACCGGGACAGGGGCCTGGGGCTACACCTTC. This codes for CASSYTGTGAWGYTF.